This T cell receptor (beta chain) was documented in a study of cytomegalovirus exposure and HLA in healthy donors. Findings and caveats of the study: With later analysis, a missense DCLRE1C variant became linked to TCR beta V- and J-gene trimming. According to the study, roughly 160 TCR beta chains were cytomegalovirus-associated. Looking again later, the authors saw that most CMV-associated TCR beta chains seemed HLA-restricted.

In germline, CDR1 is MNHGY, CDR2 SAAAGT. The V gene lost 6 bases and the J gene lost 11 bases, with 12 bases spanning the gap. The CDR3 spans 11 residues. 60 Vbeta and 13 Jbeta primers were used in PCR. Libraries were prepared by immunoSEQ multiplex PCR; TCRdb keeps only in-frame clonotypes and omits some of them. This table holds about 52,000 clones. On this clone: The antigen is undetermined.

The receptor comes from a woman aged 60 to 75 in good health and CMV-seropositive. Sequencing was performed on PBMCs. The chain uses TRBV6-8 and TRBJ2-3, with a weak D call TRBD2 (5 bases). The CDR3 DNA is TGTGCCAGCAGACTAGAACATAAGCAGTATTTT. Its protein product is CASRLEHKQYF.